This record covers a single TCR beta chain. TCRdb's copy holds only in-frame clones and misses some; the assay was immunoSEQ multiplex PCR. The sample has under 850,000 clones, over 90% seen once; the top ten hold around 24%. The record originates from a study of shared clonotypes between healthy human individuals. Naive CD8 cells comprised CD45RO-negative, CCR7-positively selected cells, excluding terminally differentiated effector memory CD45RA+ cells. The study drew its donors from healthy HIV-negative adults without recent acute infections or vaccinations. This CDR3 is built from 13 residues. V gave up 0 bases and J gave up 6 bases, with 7 bases separating them. Germline CDR1 reads SGHNT; CDR2 reads YYREEE (reference sequence).

The sequenced material came from naive CD8+ T cells sorted from blood. The TCR originated in a man aged 25-45 years in good health. J is TRBJ2-1 and V is TRBV5-4; D ambiguous. The CDR3 bases are TGTGCCAGCAGCTTGGAGGTGAGCAATGAGCAGTTCTTC. Its translation: CASSLEVSNEQFF.